This passage covers 19 T cell receptor beta chains from one sample sequenced in a study of T cell responses to AZD1222 COVID-19 vaccine (dated by TCRdb to 2020 to 2023). The sample's time point label is to be understood as: baseline before first vaccination. The library came from the immunoSEQ multiplex PCR assay. Not all clones reach the TCRdb copy of this immuneACCESS table, which keeps in-frame sequences only. Checked studies attribute under half of the gap to unresolved V genes and leave the rest unexplained. The sample table lists approximately 150,000 clones, under 95% of them with a count of one. The top ten clones comprise 1.1% to 1.5% of the sample. The specimen comprised peripheral blood, sampled on day 0 of AZD1222 vaccination. These receptors were obtained from an adult in good health.

On this clone itself: A read error may produce the germline difference seen at one junction end. The V and J genes are TRBV25-1 and TRBJ1-6; D not resolved. Germline lookup yields CDR1 MGHDK and CDR2 SYGVNS. The CDR3 totals 16 residues. For the CDR3, the DNA is TGTGCCAGCCGTGATGTCTATGAGTCCTATAATTCACCCCTCCACTTT. This translates into CASRDVYESYNSPLHF. Variable domain in full (rest from reference TRBV25-1 and TRBJ1-6): EADIYQTPRYLVIGTGKKITLECSQTMGHDKMYWYQQDPGMELHLIHYSYGVNSTEKGDLSSESTVSRIRTEHFPLTLESARPSHTSQYLCASRDVYESYNSPLHFGNGTRLTVT.

The gene calls are TRBV12-3 or TRBV12-4 and TRBJ1-5; D is possibly TRBD1 (5 bases). The CDR3 extends over 13 amino acids. V dropped 4 bases and J dropped 8 bases, with 12 bases sitting between them. The DNA of the CDR3 is TGTGCCAGCAGTTCTGGAGGGGTTGAGCCCCAGCATTTT. Protein: CASSSGGVEPQHF.

The chain is built from TRBV5-4 and TRBJ1-2; TRBD1 might be the D (6 bases). V lost 1 base, J lost 2 bases, and 12 bases lay in between. CDR3 length equals 15 residues. The germline V gene encodes CDR1 SGHNT and CDR2 YYREEE (reference sequence). In DNA form, the CDR3 reads TGTGCCAGCAGCTTGTTCGGGACATCAAACTATGGCTACACCTTC. It specifies CASSLFGTSNYGYTF.

The chain carries TRBV7-9 and TRBJ1-2; D ambiguous. The CDR3 spans 12 residues. The germline gives CDR1 SEHNR, CDR2 FQNEAQ (reference sequence). Trimming took 1 base from V and 7 from J, leaving 7 bases between them. CDR3 DNA: TGTGCCAGCAGCTTAGGGTCTGCTGGCTACACCTTC. As protein: CASSLGSAGYTF.

The chain recombines TRBV7-2 with TRBJ2-7; 9 positions agree with TRBD1. J gave up 8 bases and V 5 bases, and 10 bases lay outside the gene matches. The CDR3 loop spans 14 amino acids. Germline V gene sequence: CDR1 SGHTA, CDR2 FQGNSA. The CDR3 DNA sequence: TGTGCCAGCAGCCCTAAAACAGGGGGCGAAAAGCAGTACTTC. It yields the protein CASSPKTGGEKQYF.

The chain is built from TRBV7-8 and TRBJ2-3, with 9 bases lining up with TRBD1. V gave up 3 bases and J gave up 3 bases; unmatched junction bases: 7. Germline CDR1 reads SGHVS; CDR2 reads FQNEAQ. CDR3 length equals 16 residues. The CDR3 DNA reads TGTGCCAGCAGCTTTACAGGGGGCATTTTAACAGATACGCAGTATTTT. The encoded protein is CASSFTGGILTDTQYF.

The chain combines TRBV30 with TRBJ1-1; 7 bases agree with TRBD1. Germline CDR1 and CDR2: GTSNPN and SVGIG (reference sequence). The V segment lost 2 bases and the J segment 0 bases; nucleotides outside the gene matches: 3. The CDR3 runs 14 residues. The CDR3 reads CAWSRGRLNTEAFF. The DNA for the CDR3 is TGTGCCTGGAGTAGGGGGCGACTGAACACTGAAGCTTTCTTT.

V gene TRBV28 combines with J gene TRBJ2-7; D is ambiguous. This CDR3 spans 12 amino acids. CDR1 is MDHEN, CDR2 SYDVKM, per germline. Between the trimmed V and J ends, which lost 5 bases and 5 bases, there was a span of 10 bases. CDR3 bases: TGTGCCAGCAGTCCCTTTCGTGACGAGCAGTACTTC. As protein: CASSPFRDEQYF.

The V call is TRBV9, the J call TRBJ2-3, with D possibly being TRBD1 (5 bases). The germline V and J ends were trimmed by 0 bases and 2 bases, with 7 bases remaining between them. Looked up from germline, CDR1 is SGDLS and CDR2 is YYNGEE. There are 14 residues in the CDR3. The CDR3 loop is CASSVDRYTDTQYF. CDR3 nucleotides: TGTGCCAGCAGCGTAGACAGGTACACAGATACGCAGTATTTT.

In the case of this clone: One end of the junction fails to match germline, which may point to a read error. This chain links TRBV5-1 with TRBJ1-2, with a weak D call TRBD1 (6 bases). This CDR3 has 11 residues. Germline V gene sequence: CDR1 SGHRS, CDR2 YFSETQ. The CDR3 nucleotides read TGCGCCAGCAGCTTGGCTGGGGGGACATTCTTC. Its translation: CASSLAGGTFF.

The genes are TRBV24-1 and TRBJ1-5; D is unclear. Trimming pared 5 bases from V and 0 bases from J, leaving 7 bases between. CDR1 and CDR2 (germline): KGHDR, SFDVKD. This CDR3 spans 14 amino acids. In nucleotides, the CDR3 is TGTGCCACCAGTGGTTCAGTTAGCAATCAGCCCCAGCATTTT. Its translation is CATSGSVSNQPQHF.

The V gene is TRBV6-5, the J gene TRBJ1-2; weak D call: TRBD1 (6 bases). Germline V gene sequence: CDR1 MNHEY, CDR2 SVGAGI. The length of the CDR3 is 14 residues. V dropped 0 bases and J dropped 4 bases, with 9 bases sitting between them. Written as DNA, the CDR3 is TGTGCCAGCAGTTACTCGAGGGGGGGCTATGGCTACACCTTC. Translated, it gives CASSYSRGGYGYTF.

This chain uses TRBV30 with TRBJ2-7; TRBD2 matches 7 bases. The CDR3 is 15 amino acids. V lost 0 bases to trimming and J lost 1 base; unmatched junction nucleotides: 6. The germline V gene has CDR1 GTSNPN and CDR2 SVGIG (reference sequence). The CDR3 sequence is CAWSVGGGTSYEQYF. The CDR3 DNA is TGTGCCTGGAGTGTCGGCGGGGGAACTTCCTACGAGCAGTACTTC.

This chain connects TRBV19 to TRBJ2-3; D remains unclear. Germline loops: CDR1 LNHDA, CDR2 SQIVND (reference sequence). V was shortened by 5 bases and J by 8 bases, with 14 bases between the two germline ends. The CDR3 runs 13 residues. CDR3 sequence (DNA): TGTGCCAGTAGTTTAACTTCCTTAGGTACGCAGTATTTT. Its protein product is CASSLTSLGTQYF.

V is TRBV4-2 and J is TRBJ2-2; the D gene is possibly TRBD2 (6 bases). Germline CDR1 is LGHNA and CDR2 is YNFKEQ. The CDR3 has 18 residues. The germline V and J ends were trimmed by 4 bases and 0 bases, with 18 bases remaining between them. CDR3 DNA sequence: TGTGCCAGCAGCCCCGAGCCAAATAGCGGAGCGAACACCGGGGAGCTGTTTTTT. It yields the protein CASSPEPNSGANTGELFF.

The chain couples TRBV3-1 (or the pseudogene TRBV3-2) to TRBJ2-3; tentative D call: TRBD1 (6 bases). Per germline, CDR1 LGHDT and CDR2 YNNKEL (reference sequence). This CDR3 has 17 amino acids. V shed 5 bases and J shed 0 bases, with 18 bases lying between them. The CDR3: CASSFFGGATSTDTQYF. In DNA, the CDR3 is TGTGCCAGCAGCTTCTTTGGGGGCGCAACTAGCACAGATACGCAGTATTTT.

Written as DNA, the CDR3 is TGTGCCAGCAGTCTTCGGGGGTATAGATACGAGCAGTACTTC. Translation: CASSLRGYRYEQYF. V gene TRBV27 combines with J gene TRBJ2-7, with D perhaps matching TRBD2 (6 bases). The CDR3 covers 14 residues. The V gene lost 5 bases and the J gene lost 4 bases, with 15 bases spanning the gap. Germline CDR1 reads MNHEY; CDR2 reads SMNVEV (reference sequence).

The chain combines TRBV7-5 with TRBJ2-7. TRBV7-5 is shown as a pseudogene. The CDR3 has 12 amino acids. The CDR3 DNA reads TGTGCCAGAAGCTTATGGGGGTGGAGGCAGTACTTC. Translation: CARSLWGWRQYF.

This clone has a handful of counts. V gene TRBV13 combines with J gene TRBJ2-7; possible D gene TRBD2, 5 bases. There are 11 residues in the CDR3. In germline, CDR1 is PRHDT, CDR2 FYEKMQ (reference sequence). V was cut by 4 bases and J by 6 bases, with 7 bases left in between. The CDR3 DNA follows: TGTGCCAGCAGCTCTAGCCTCGAGCAGTACTTC. Residues: CASSSSLEQYF.